This entry lists 21 T cell receptor beta chains sequenced from one sample in a study of shared clonotypes between healthy human individuals. The protocol was immunoSEQ multiplex PCR, while the TCRdb copy is restricted to in-frame clones and leaves out a portion. The repertoire has 450,000 or so clones, roughly 80% of them found once; the top ten carry 12%. The sample consisted of PBMCs. These receptors originate from a woman aged 35 to 49 in good health. Some clones in this sample may be carry-over from other donors' samples.

This rearrangement joins TRBV5-4 to TRBJ2-7; a weak D match, TRBD1 (5 bases). The CDR3 extends over 15 amino acids. The V end was cut by 4 bases, the J end by 2 bases, with 16 bases between. CDR1 is SGHNT, CDR2 YYREEE, per germline (reference sequence). CDR3 in DNA: TGTGCCAGCAGCGGGGAAGGGGTGTTGGCCTACGAGCAGTACTTC. Its protein product is CASSGEGVLAYEQYF.

The chain is built from TRBV28 and TRBJ2-1; D call uncertain. The CDR3 spans 15 residues. Trimming removed 3 bases from V and 0 bases from J, with 9 bases in between. Germline CDR1 and CDR2: MDHEN and SYDVKM. The chain's CDR3 is CASSFGRVSYNEQFF. As DNA, the CDR3 is TGTGCCAGCAGTTTTGGAAGAGTCTCCTACAATGAGCAGTTCTTC.

In this sample, this clone turned up many times. J is TRBJ2-1 and V is TRBV18, with 13 nucleotides matching TRBD2. The V and J ends lost 3 bases and 3 bases, in that order; junction bases with no gene match: 14. The CDR3 consists of 20 residues. CDR1 and CDR2 (germline): KGHSH, LQKENI. CDR3 DNA sequence: TGTGCCAGCTCACCCGGGGACGGTGGACTAGCGGGAGTGCTCTACAATGAGCAGTTCTTC. This sequence encodes CASSPGDGGLAGVLYNEQFF.

In DNA form, the CDR3 reads TGTGCCACCAGCGACGGGGCTTACTCCTACAATGAGCAGTTCTTC. Its translation: CATSDGAYSYNEQFF. The V call is TRBV15, the J call TRBJ2-1; either TRBD1 or TRBD2 may fit D (5 bases each). The CDR3 has 15 residues. V gave up 5 bases and J gave up 0 bases, with 11 bases separating them. The germline CDR1 and CDR2 sequences are LNHNV and YYDKDF (reference sequence).

In regard to this clone: Given a far larger clone just one base away, this is likely a sequencing read error. The chain has TRBV30 and TRBJ1-2; tentatively, D is TRBD1 (6 bases). The CDR3 covers 14 residues. From germline, CDR1 is GTSNPN and CDR2 SVGIG (reference sequence). V was pared by 5 bases and J by 5 bases, with 18 bases between. The CDR3 here is CAWERQESPYGYTF. CDR3 DNA: TGTGCCTGGGAGCGACAGGAATCCCCTTATGGCTACACCTTC. The full variable domain, with the rest looked up from reference TRBV30 and TRBJ1-2, is SQTIHQWPATLVQPVGSPLSLECTVEGTSNPNLYWYRQAAGRGLQLLFYSVGIGQISSEVPQNLSASRPQDRQFILSSKKLLLSDSGFYLCAWERQESPYGYTFGSGTRLTVV.

The rearrangement uses TRBV7-8 and TRBJ2-6, with D perhaps TRBD1 (6 bases). CDR1 SGHVS and CDR2 FQNEAQ come from the germline V gene. The CDR3 totals 16 residues. V lost 5 bases and J 0 bases, leaving 11 bases between the germline ends. The chain's CDR3 is CASSPDRTSGANVLTF. The CDR3 region has the DNA TGTGCCAGCAGCCCTGACAGGACCTCTGGGGCCAACGTCCTGACTTTC.

V and J are TRBV18 and TRBJ2-7, with 9 positions matching TRBD1. The germline V gene encodes CDR1 KGHSH and CDR2 LQKENI. Trimming at V came to 2 bases and at J to 5 bases, leaving 7 bases not matched to a gene. This CDR3 comprises 15 residues. CDR3 in DNA: TGTGCCAGCTCACCAACGACAGGGGGAAAGGACGAGCAGTACTTC. Its protein is CASSPTTGGKDEQYF.

In this sample, this clone turned up a few times. The CDR3 loop reads CASSGLLQGYEQYF. The CDR3 nucleotides read TGTGCCAGCAGTGGGTTGTTACAGGGCTACGAGCAGTACTTC. The chain combines TRBV2 with TRBJ2-7; D perhaps matches TRBD1 (6 bases). Germline lookup yields CDR1 SNHLY and CDR2 FYNNEI. V gave up 4 bases and J gave up 3 bases, with 13 bases separating them. The CDR3 totals 14 residues.

The V and J genes are TRBV28 and TRBJ2-7; 11 nucleotides line up with TRBD1. Trimming took 6 bases from V and 3 from J; bases not matched to a gene: 4. This CDR3 comprises 14 residues. Germline loops: CDR1 MDHEN, CDR2 SYDVKM. CDR3 residues: CASSPGTGGYEQYF. The CDR3 nucleotides are TGTGCCAGCAGCCCCGGGACAGGGGGCTACGAGCAGTACTTC.

V and J are TRBV28 and TRBJ2-6; D is perhaps TRBD1 (6 bases). The germline V and J ends were trimmed by 6 bases and 2 bases, with 14 bases remaining between them. Germline V gives CDR1 MDHEN, CDR2 SYDVKM. The CDR3 spans 16 residues. The CDR3 sequence is CASSTTGSAGANVLTF. The CDR3 bases are TGTGCCAGCAGCACTACAGGGTCCGCTGGGGCCAACGTCCTGACTTTC.

As concerns this clone: A read error may explain this, as a much larger clone is one base away. As DNA, the CDR3 is TGCGCCAGCACTCCGGGACTAGCGCGGCACGAGCAGTACTTC. As protein: CASTPGLARHEQYF. The chain recombines TRBV10-2 with TRBJ2-7, with 10 bases that match TRBD2. In germline, CDR1 is WSHSY, CDR2 SAAADI. J gave up 5 bases and V 7 bases, and 8 bases lay outside the gene matches. There are 14 residues in the CDR3.

V usage is TRBV7-3 and J usage is TRBJ2-7, with D possibly being TRBD1 (6 bases). CDR3 length: 14 residues. The ends were cut back, 5 bases at V and 3 bases at J, with 14 bases in the middle. Per the germline V gene, CDR1 is SGHTA and CDR2 is FQGTGA. The DNA of the CDR3 is TGTGCCAGCAGCCCACGGGACACAAACTACGAGCAGTACTTC. This translates into CASSPRDTNYEQYF.

The V call is TRBV7-3, the J call TRBJ2-7, with a tentative D call TRBD2 (5 bases). With 0 bases removed from V and 7 bases from J, the gap between germline ends came to 10 bases. Germline V gives CDR1 SGHTA, CDR2 FQGTGA. The CDR3 has 13 amino acids. CDR3 bases: TGTGCCAGCAGCTTAACTCCGGGAAGAGAGCAGTACTTC. Amino acid sequence: CASSLTPGREQYF.

In regard to this clone: A far larger clone is a single base away, which makes a read error likely. The chain carries TRBV7-9 and TRBJ2-3, with D possibly TRBD1 on 6 matching bases. Germline V gives CDR1 SEHNR, CDR2 FQNEAQ (reference sequence). V was pared by 6 bases and J by 2 bases, with 15 bases between. This CDR3 has 15 amino acids. CDR3 protein: CASSARDNLTDTQYF. DNA for the CDR3: TGTGCCAGCAGTGCGAGGGACAACCTCACAGATACGCAGTATTTT.

This chain joins TRBV29-1 and TRBJ2-2, with a weak D call TRBD1 (6 bases). Germline CDR1 SQVTM, CDR2 ANQGSEA. The CDR3 covers 14 residues. Trimming took off 6 bases at V and 0 bases at J, with 11 bases between the two ends. CDR3 nucleotide sequence: TGCAGCGTGCGTTCAGGGGCGAACACCGGGGAGCTGTTTTTT. It codes for CSVRSGANTGELFF.

V and J are TRBV4-1 and TRBJ2-1; TRBD2 matches 10 bases. CDR3 length: 16 residues. The V gene's germline CDR1 is MGHRA and CDR2 YSYEKL. V trimming: 1 base; J trimming: 7 bases; junction bases outside the gene matches: 7. This CDR3 reads CASSQGAGGPRNEQFF. The CDR3 bases are TGCGCCAGCAGCCAAGGAGCGGGAGGGCCTAGGAATGAGCAGTTCTTC.

V usage is TRBV30 and J usage is TRBJ2-1; 11 positions match TRBD2. Germline CDR1 and CDR2: GTSNPN and SVGIG (reference sequence). V lost 3 bases to trimming and J lost 3 bases; unmatched junction nucleotides: 4. The CDR3 sequence is 15 residues long. Written as DNA, the CDR3 is TGTGCCTGGAGCGATAGCGGGAGGGACTACAATGAGCAGTTCTTC. This translates into CAWSDSGRDYNEQFF.

This chain uses TRBV30 with TRBJ2-7, with TRBD1 identical over 9 bases. CDR3 length equals 13 residues. CDR1 is GTSNPN and CDR2 is SVGIG in the germline V gene (reference sequence). V trimming: 2 bases; J trimming: 4 bases; junction bases outside the gene matches: 3. CDR3 bases: TGTGCCTGGAGTACGGACAGGGGATACGAGCAGTACTTC. Its translation is CAWSTDRGYEQYF. The full variable domain, its missing parts supplied by reference TRBV30 and TRBJ2-7, is SQTIHQWPATLVQPVGSPLSLECTVEGTSNPNLYWYRQAAGRGLQLLFYSVGIGQISSEVPQNLSASRPQDRQFILSSKKLLLSDSGFYLCAWSTDRGYEQYFGPGTRLTVT.

This chain connects TRBV11-3 to TRBJ1-1, with D possibly being TRBD1 (6 bases). Germline-derived CDR1 and CDR2 are SGHNT and YENEEA. Trimming removed 6 bases at V and 10 bases at J, with 18 bases between. The CDR3 length is 13 residues. Here the CDR3 DNA reads TGTGCCAGCAGTCTAGAGGCCGGGGGCACAGCTTTCTTT. It codes for CASSLEAGGTAFF.

V usage is TRBV25-1 and J usage is TRBJ2-5; TRBD1 might be the D (6 bases). Germline values: CDR1 MGHDK, CDR2 SYGVNS. The ends were cut back, 2 bases at V and 5 bases at J, with 9 bases in the middle. This CDR3 contains 13 residues. The CDR3 is CASSEQGRETQYF. The CDR3, as DNA: TGTGCCAGCAGTGAACAGGGGCGGGAGACCCAGTACTTC.

The rearrangement uses TRBV28 and TRBJ1-2; D not resolved. From germline, CDR1 is MDHEN and CDR2 SYDVKM. The CDR3 sequence is 14 residues long. Trimming cost V 1 base and J 2 bases, with 8 bases left between them. This CDR3 is CASSLYLGNYGYTF. In DNA, the CDR3 is TGTGCCAGCAGTTTATATCTAGGAAACTATGGCTACACCTTC.